These T cell receptor beta chains were read from a single sample in a study of regulatory T cells in long-lasting Graves disease. From the multiplex PCR reads, TCRdb called clonotypes with MiXCR, one entry per CDR3 protein. The data contain about 470,000 distinct CDR3 sequences, 20% to 25% of them seen just once; the ten biggest clones take up roughly 7.1%. Source: peripheral blood mononuclear cells (PBMCs), taken when the disease was refractory, from a patient treated with antithyroid drugs. The origin of the receptors is a female donor with Graves disease. Both conserved end residues are part of each CDR3. A clone size is listed for some rows: how often the clone was seen (once, few, many), or a class if it is expanded.

j_call clone_size v_call cdr3_aa
TRBJ1-6 many TRBV10-3 CAISDRQGVNSPLHF
TRBJ1-2 many TRBV7-2 CASSPQAGDRDYGYTF
TRBJ2-5 few TRBV7-8 CASSAKAGGLETQYF
TRBJ1-2 few TRBV6-1 CASSESGIYGYTF
TRBJ1-5 . TRBV6-2/TRBV6-3 CASSYSHSLNQPQHF
TRBJ2-7 . TRBV4-2 CASSPGLAGTNEQYF
TRBJ2-1 few TRBV9 CASSVGTIYNEQFF
TRBJ2-1 once TRBV29-1 CSVEGLGRGRAYNEQFF
TRBJ2-3 . TRBV3-1 CASSQARGVAQYF
TRBJ2-2 . TRBV12-3/TRBV12-4 CASTETGTGVAGELFF
TRBJ1-5 few TRBV28 CASSQSPGANQPQHF
TRBJ2-2 many TRBV7-9 CASRTDTGELFF
TRBJ2-7 . TRBV10-3 CAISVGGSSLPYEQYF
TRBJ2-7 . TRBV28 CASSTFEQYF
TRBJ2-1 . TRBV6-5 CASSYPPSFAGTNNEQFF
TRBJ2-2 . TRBV28 CASSETGTGAGELFF
TRBJ2-2 few TRBV7-9 CASSYYGSLTEGELFF
TRBJ1-3 many TRBV12-3/TRBV12-4 CASSMRDNPLF
TRBJ2-7 . TRBV7-2 CASSPGGSSYEQYF
TRBJ2-7 few TRBV7-9 CASSPQIAESYEQYF
TRBJ2-1 few TRBV20-1 CSAGTSGGIIYNEQFF
TRBJ1-5 . TRBV7-9 CASSPPWSDQPQHF
TRBJ1-2 few TRBV10-3 CAISESTRPYGYTF
TRBJ1-6 many TRBV28 CAVWGGYNSPLHF
TRBJ2-3 . TRBV3-1 CASSYLRDGTQYF
TRBJ2-4 many TRBV2 CASSLKNIQYF
TRBJ1-1 . TRBV29-1 CSVLKGQGVTEAFF
TRBJ1-6 . TRBV6-6 CASSYSWGEDSPLHF
TRBJ2-1 . TRBV24-1 CATSDFRDGQYNEQFF
TRBJ1-2 . TRBV9 CASRIRGWNGYTF
TRBJ1-5 few TRBV9 CASSSTGEGKPQHF
TRBJ2-7 . TRBV19 CASSIGALQQYF
TRBJ1-2 many TRBV7-9 CASSLAVYGYTF
TRBJ1-1 many TRBV11-2 CASSLVLNTEAFF
TRBJ2-2 many TRBV9 CASSVSLDTGELFF
TRBJ2-7 . TRBV30 CAWLGLAGYEQYF
TRBJ2-7 few TRBV28 CASSLRAEAYEQYF
TRBJ1-2 many TRBV7-2 CASSLYWGPQGGYTF
TRBJ2-3 . TRBV27 CASSSDDRYTDTQYF
TRBJ1-1 many TRBV12-3/TRBV12-4 CASSLQGYSTEAFF
TRBJ1-1 . TRBV5-6 CASSSYRDRATEAFF
TRBJ1-1 . TRBV6-1 CASSGNTGVNTEAFF
TRBJ1-5 . TRBV6-1 CASSEEAASNQPQHF
TRBJ1-4 many TRBV6-2/TRBV6-3 CASSYSLATNEKLFF
TRBJ2-3 . TRBV19 CASSYLVGTDTQYF
TRBJ1-1 few TRBV7-9 CASSFLRDGTEAFF
TRBJ1-5 many TRBV6-2/TRBV6-3 CASSYMGGSDQPQHF
TRBJ1-5 . TRBV6-2/TRBV6-3 CASSEGQANQPQHF
TRBJ2-7 many TRBV2 CASSMGLAHTYEQYF
TRBJ1-1 many TRBV6-2/TRBV6-3 CASTPPRTLNTEAFF
TRBJ2-7 . TRBV27 CASSIQTGGYPYEQYF
TRBJ1-1 . TRBV18 CASSRGGDSNTEAFF